This T cell receptor (beta chain) came from a study of cytotoxic CD8 clonotypes in ibrutinib-treated CLL. This table comes from immunoSEQ multiplex PCR, and its TCRdb copy is limited to in-frame clones, with some not included. The table includes 150,000 or so clones, 80% detected once. CDR3 length: 15 residues. The V gene lost 7 bases and the J gene lost 5 bases, with 17 bases spanning the gap. Germline CDR1 is LNHDA and CDR2 is SQIVND (reference sequence). The sequencing used PBMCs, collected after 36 months of ibrutinib treatment. The sequence was collected from a human donor with chronic lymphocytic leukemia. The chain is built from TRBV19 and TRBJ1-4; possibly TRBD1 for D (6 bases). Here the CDR3 DNA reads TGTGCCAGTACTGACTCACAGGGCCTCAATGAAAAACTGTTTTTT. This codes for CASTDSQGLNEKLFF.